This TCR beta chain was observed in a study of T-cell reconstitution after alpha-beta-depleted transplantation in children. Unique molecular identifiers were incorporated when the TCRbeta library was constructed. TCRdb reprocessed the PCR reads with MiXCR, giving one entry per CDR3 protein. The data contain around 52,000 distinct CDR3 sequences, more than 5% of them singletons. This clonotype was seen at least ten times. Germline CDR1 and CDR2: MDHEN and SYDVKM. The CDR3 has 13 amino acids. V lost 7 bases to trimming and J lost 12 bases; unmatched junction nucleotides: 12. The specimen was PBMCs, mostly from graft donor cells, collected 60 days after TCRalphabeta/CD19-depleted stem cell transplant. The chain employs TRBV28 and TRBJ2-7, with 10 bases matching TRBD2. This TCR derives from a female patient aged 2-15 years who had a stem cell transplant for aplastic anemia, so the T cells may come from the graft donor. CDR3 coding DNA: TGTGCCAGCACCCTACCGACTAGCGGGCCGATGTACTTC. Its translation: CASTLPTSGPMYF.